This is a list of T cell receptor beta chains from one sample in a study of T cells in tuberculosis. The table came from immunoSEQ multiplex PCR; TCRdb's copy has only in-frame clones and leaves some out. The sample shows 35,000 to 45,000 clones, roughly 95% of them seen only once. Here the sequenced sample was PBMCs, taken at tuberculosis diagnosis. The source of these receptors is an adult with tuberculosis. CDR3s include the opening cysteine and the closing phenylalanine or tryptophan. D genes are given only for firm matches. Clone size appears in some rows only: once, few, many, or a class for an expanded clone.

TRBJ1-5 TRBV18 . . TGTGCCAGCTCACCGGCGGGGACCAATCAGCCCCAGCATTTT CASSPAGTNQPQHF
TRBJ1-1 TRBV18 . . TGTGCCAGCTCACTCACGAGGGACACTGAAGCTTTCTTT CASSLTRDTEAFF
TRBJ1-5 TRBV27 TRBD1 . TGTGCCAGCAGTTTATCCCAGGCGGGACAGCCAAATCAGCCCCAGCATTTT CASSLSQAGQPNQPQHF
TRBJ1-5 TRBV6-5 TRBD1 . TGTGCCACCAGAGAGGACAGGCTAGGTCAGCCCCAGCATTTT CATREDRLGQPQHF
TRBJ2-7 TRBV19 . . TGTGCCAGTAGTAAAACAGACTACGAGCAGTACTTC CASSKTDYEQYF
TRBJ2-1 TRBV7-3 TRBD2 . TGTGCCAGCAGCCTAGACCGGGGGGGCTACAATGAGCAGTTCTTC CASSLDRGGYNEQFF
TRBJ2-2 TRBV6-6 . once TGTGCCAGCAGTACGGACCGCGGGTACACCGGGGAGCTGTTTTTT CASSTDRGYTGELFF
TRBJ2-1 TRBV27 TRBD1 . TGTGCCAGCAGTTCAGAACAGGGGGCCTCCTACAATGAGCAGTTCTTC CASSSEQGASYNEQFF
TRBJ2-5 TRBV19 TRBD2 . TGTGCCAGTAGTATAGAGGCCCCCTGGGGGGGAGAGACCCAGTACTTC CASSIEAPWGGETQYF
TRBJ1-2 TRBV19 . . TGTGCCAGTAGTAAAAGAAAAGACGGGGACTATGGCTACACCTTC CASSKRKDGDYGYTF
TRBJ2-7 TRBV4-3 . . TGCGCCAGCAGCCAAGAACCCGTGGCCCTCTACGAGCAGTACTTC CASSQEPVALYEQYF
TRBJ2-1 TRBV9 TRBD2 once TGTGCCAGCAGCTCCTATAGCGGGGGCTTACGGAATGAGCAGTTCTTC CASSSYSGGLRNEQFF
TRBJ2-5 TRBV12-5 TRBD2 . TGTGCTAGTGGTTCCTTGACTAGCGGGGTCATTCGGGAGACCCAGTACTTC CASGSLTSGVIRETQYF
TRBJ2-7 TRBV30 . . TGTGCCTGGAGTCGTTCGGACAGATCCTACGAGCAGTACTTC CAWSRSDRSYEQYF
TRBJ1-2 TRBV28 . . TGTGCCAGCAGTGCGTTGGCGGACATTAATGGCTACACCTTC CASSALADINGYTF
TRBJ2-3 TRBV25-1 TRBD2 . TGTGCCAGCTCTCCCAGGACTAGCGGAGAAGCTAGCACAGATACGCAGTATTTT CASSPRTSGEASTDTQYF
TRBJ2-7 TRBV7-2 TRBD1 . TGTGCCAGCAGCTTAGAGGCAGGGGGCCCCAACGAGCAGTACTTC CASSLEAGGPNEQYF
TRBJ1-2 TRBV15 . . TGTGCCACCAGCAGAGATTTGTCCAGGGTTGTCGGCTACACCTTC CATSRDLSRVVGYTF
TRBJ1-1 TRBV30 . . TGTGCTTCGCGGAGGGAGGGACTGAACACTGAAGCTTTCTTT CASRREGLNTEAFF
TRBJ1-6 TRBV4-2 . . TGTGCCAGCAGCCAAGATAGGGGGTTTGAAGGGGGTGCATTTAATTCACCCCTCCACTTT CASSQDRGFEGGAFNSPLHF
TRBJ1-5 TRBV19 TRBD1 . TGTGCCAGTAGTCCTGACAGGGGGCTAAATCAGCCCCAGCATTTT CASSPDRGLNQPQHF
TRBJ2-7 TRBV9 . once TGTGCCAGCAGCGTGACGGACAGCCCCTACGAGCAGTACTTC CASSVTDSPYEQYF